Shown below are 26 T cell receptor beta chains from a single sample sequenced in a study of blood T cell repertoires in COVID-19. Profiling relied on immunoSEQ multiplex PCR, and the TCRdb table lists in-frame clones only, not all of them. The table has about 280,000 clones, roughly 86% seen once; the top ten hold around 10%. Sequencing was done on a sample of peripheral blood. Receptors originate from a woman aged 25 to 45 with COVID-19, enrolled during active disease.

The CDR3 region is CASTKSPDTADEKLFF. CDR3 nucleotide sequence: TGTGCCAGCACTAAAAGCCCGGACACCGCGGATGAAAAACTGTTTTTT. The rearrangement uses TRBV28 and TRBJ1-4; possible D gene TRBD1, 5 bases. V shed 7 bases and J shed 6 bases, with 21 bases lying between them. Germline V CDR1 and CDR2: MDHEN, SYDVKM. CDR3 length: 16 residues.

This rearrangement joins TRBV28 to TRBJ1-5; D possibly corresponds to TRBD1 (5 bases). Germline assignment: CDR1 MDHEN and CDR2 SYDVKM. Trimming shortened V by 5 bases and J by 1 base, and 15 bases separated the two germline ends. The CDR3 consists of 16 residues. In DNA form, the CDR3 reads TGTGCCAGCAGTATACACGCAGGGAACAGCAATCAGCCCCAGCATTTT. Encoded protein: CASSIHAGNSNQPQHF.

The J gene is TRBJ2-1, the V gene TRBV24-1, with 9 positions matching TRBD2. The germline gives CDR1 KGHDR, CDR2 SFDVKD. The CDR3 is 18 residues long. V shed 4 bases and J 6 bases; nucleotides not matched to a gene: 15. CDR3 region: CATSEPAGTSPGGNEQFF. Written as DNA, the CDR3 is TGTGCCACCAGTGAACCAGCCGGGACTAGCCCAGGGGGCAATGAGCAGTTCTTC.

The V gene is TRBV4-3, the J gene TRBJ1-5; D gene unclear. Germline CDR1 reads LGHNA; CDR2 reads YSLEER. Trimming left V 1 base short and J 3 bases short, with 10 bases between. This CDR3 is built from 15 residues. CDR3 protein: CASSQGRGANQPQHF. The CDR3, as DNA: TGCGCCAGCAGCCAAGGGCGGGGAGCCAATCAGCCCCAGCATTTT.

The chain has TRBV2 and TRBJ2-7; no reliable D call. CDR1 and CDR2 (germline): SNHLY, FYNNEI. V lost 5 bases and J 0 bases, leaving 11 bases between the germline ends. CDR3 length equals 14 residues. The CDR3 region is CASSLGLSSYEQYF. The CDR3 coding sequence is TGTGCCAGCAGTTTGGGCCTCAGCTCCTACGAGCAGTACTTC. The whole variable domain, remainder taken from reference TRBV2 and TRBJ2-7, is EPEVTQTPSHQVTQMGQEVILRCVPISNHLYFYWYRQILGQKVEFLVSFYNNEISEKSEIFDDQFSVERPDGSNFTLKIRSTKLEDSAMYFCASSLGLSSYEQYFGPGTRLTVT.

On this clone itself: At one end, the junction sequence differs from germline, possibly due to a read error. The J gene is TRBJ2-1, the V gene TRBV11-2, with 7 positions matching TRBD1. The CDR3 consists of 14 residues. CDR1 SGHAT and CDR2 FQNNGV come from the germline V gene. CDR3 loop: CASSVDRARNEQFF. CDR3 coding DNA: TGTGCCAGCAGCGTAGACAGGGCCCGGAATGAGCAGTTCTTC. Combining the CDR3 with reference TRBV11-2 and TRBJ2-1 gives the whole variable domain EAGVAQSPRYKIIEKRQSVAFWCNPISGHATLYWYQQILGQGPKLLIQFQNNGVVDDSQLPKDRFSAERLKGVDSTLKIQPAKLEDSAVYLCASSVDRARNEQFFGPGTRLTVL.

The V call is TRBV14, the J call TRBJ1-2, with no clear D. Trimming stripped 0 bases from V and 5 bases from J, with 7 bases between. This CDR3 has 13 amino acids. Germline V gives CDR1 SGHDN, CDR2 FVKESK. The DNA of the CDR3 is TGTGCCAGCAGCCAAGATCCCTTTTATGGCTACACCTTC. It codes for CASSQDPFYGYTF.

The V gene is TRBV29-1, the J gene TRBJ1-1; D not certain. V lost 6 bases to trimming and J lost 5 bases, with 13 bases between them. Germline V gene lookup returns CDR1 SQVTM and CDR2 ANQGSEA. The CDR3 is 12 amino acids. The CDR3 sequence is CSVKGVGTEAFF. CDR3 DNA: TGCAGCGTCAAGGGAGTAGGGACTGAAGCTTTCTTT.

J is TRBJ2-1 and V is TRBV4-3; 9 bases are shared with TRBD1. Trimming took 1 base from V and 12 from J; bases not matched to a gene: 1. Germline lookup yields CDR1 LGHNA and CDR2 YSLEER. There are 12 residues in the CDR3. The DNA of the CDR3 is TGCGCCAGCAGCCAAGTGGGACAGGGGCAGTTCTTC. It specifies CASSQVGQGQFF.

The V gene is TRBV6-6, the J gene TRBJ1-5; D is unresolved. Germline CDR1 MNHNY, CDR2 SVGAGI (reference sequence). The CDR3 runs to 14 residues. Trimming removed 5 bases at V and 8 bases at J, with 16 bases between. The DNA of the CDR3 is TGTGCCAGCAGTGCTACGACCAGGCGAGAGCCCCAGCATTTT. Encoded protein: CASSATTRREPQHF.

This clone showed up just once. This sequence joins TRBV7-3 and TRBJ2-1; 11 bases match TRBD2. With 6 bases clipped from V and 4 bases from J, the junction kept 5 bases outside the gene matches. In germline, CDR1 is SGHTA, CDR2 FQGTGA. The CDR3 contains 15 residues. Here the CDR3 DNA reads TGTGCCAGCAGAGATCTAGCGGGAGGTTACAATGAGCAGTTCTTC. This encodes CASRDLAGGYNEQFF.

V is TRBV11-2 and J is TRBJ2-4; TRBD2 is a possible D gene (5 bases). Germline CDR1 is SGHAT and CDR2 is FQNNGV. The CDR3 runs to 16 residues. Trimming pared 2 bases from V and 0 bases from J, leaving 11 bases between. The CDR3 reads CASSLSGGLAKNIQYF. The CDR3 nucleotides are TGTGCCAGCAGCTTAAGTGGTGGACTAGCCAAAAACATTCAGTACTTC.

The chain uses TRBV7-8 and TRBJ2-1; TRBD2 agrees at 12 bases. The germline gives CDR1 SGHVS, CDR2 FQNEAQ. The CDR3 contains 19 residues. After removal of 5 bases from V and 4 bases from J, the junction contained 15 bases not matched to a gene. CDR3 sequence: CASSPKILAGGSRYNEQFF. The CDR3, as DNA: TGTGCCAGCAGCCCAAAAATACTAGCGGGAGGCTCAAGGTACAATGAGCAGTTCTTC.

The V gene is TRBV5-4, the J gene TRBJ1-2; D gene uncertain. The V gene's germline CDR1 is SGHNT and CDR2 YYREEE (reference sequence). Trimming stripped 0 bases from V and 0 bases from J, with 9 bases between. The CDR3 consists of 15 residues. The CDR3 sequence: CASSLGATANYGYTF. As DNA, the CDR3 is TGTGCCAGCAGCTTGGGGGCCACAGCTAACTATGGCTACACCTTC.

V usage is TRBV23-1 and J usage is TRBJ1-6; D is undetermined. TRBV23-1 is identified as an open reading frame with a role that is uncertain. V dropped 1 base and J dropped 6 bases, with 16 bases sitting between them. The CDR3 extends over 17 amino acids. The CDR3 sequence: CASSQFLSRSPNSPLHF. The CDR3 region has the DNA TGCGCCAGCAGTCAATTTTTGAGTCGAAGTCCTAATTCACCCCTCCACTTT.

The rearrangement uses TRBV5-4 and TRBJ1-5, with a possible D match to TRBD1 (5 bases). Germline CDR1 reads SGHNT; CDR2 reads YYREEE (reference sequence). The CDR3 runs to 14 residues. V lost 1 base to trimming and J lost 3 bases, with 8 bases between them. CDR3 coding DNA: TGTGCCAGCAGCTTGTCAGGGCCCAATCAGCCCCAGCATTTT. Translated: CASSLSGPNQPQHF.

The gene calls are TRBV30 and TRBJ1-6; 8 bases are shared with TRBD1. Germline V lookup: CDR1 GTSNPN, CDR2 SVGIG (reference sequence). This CDR3 spans 14 amino acids. Trimming at V came to 3 bases and at J to 7 bases, leaving 5 bases not matched to a gene. The CDR3 loop reads CAWRGTGGNSPLHF. DNA of the CDR3: TGTGCCTGGAGGGGTACAGGGGGGAATTCACCCCTCCACTTT. The complete variable domain, with remaining parts taken from reference TRBV30 and TRBJ1-6, reads SQTIHQWPATLVQPVGSPLSLECTVEGTSNPNLYWYRQAAGRGLQLLFYSVGIGQISSEVPQNLSASRPQDRQFILSSKKLLLSDSGFYLCAWRGTGGNSPLHFGNGTRLTVT.

The DNA for the CDR3 is TGTGCCAGCAGCCCCACAGGGTATGGGGCCAACGTCCTGACTTTC. It codes for CASSPTGYGANVLTF. The chain couples TRBV13 to TRBJ2-6, with D possibly being TRBD1 (6 bases). The CDR3 covers 15 residues. Germline V gives CDR1 PRHDT, CDR2 FYEKMQ (reference sequence). V lost 5 bases and J lost 3, with 11 bases in between.

This clone was seen just once. The chain combines TRBV23-1 with TRBJ2-6; D may be TRBD2 (5 bases). TRBV23-1 has ORF status, its function being uncertain. The CDR3 sequence is 19 residues long. With 2 bases removed from V and 0 bases from J, the gap between germline ends came to 17 bases. The CDR3 sequence is CASSQSPRSGHSGANVLTF. For the CDR3, the DNA is TGCGCCAGCAGTCAAAGCCCCCGAAGCGGCCACTCTGGGGCCAACGTCCTGACTTTC.

DNA for the CDR3: TGTGCCAGCAGCCGGGGATTTTACAATGAGCAGTTCTTC. Amino acid sequence: CASSRGFYNEQFF. The J gene is TRBJ2-1, the V gene TRBV7-3; maybe TRBD2 (5 bases). V was cut by 5 bases and J by 4 bases, with 9 bases left in between. Germline V gene sequence: CDR1 SGHTA, CDR2 FQGTGA. The CDR3 is 13 residues long. The whole variable domain, filled in from reference TRBV7-3 and TRBJ2-1, reads GAGVSQTPSNKVTEKGKYVELRCDPISGHTALYWYRQSLGQGPEFLIYFQGTGAADDSGLPNDRFFAVRPEGSVSTLKIQRTERGDSAVYLCASSRGFYNEQFFGPGTRLTVL.

This clone appeared a few times. Additional DNA sequences in this sample encode the identical CDR3. This chain uses TRBV5-4 with TRBJ2-7, with a weak D call TRBD1 (5 bases). CDR1 is SGHNT and CDR2 is YYREEE in the germline V gene (reference sequence). With 2 bases removed from V and 3 bases from J, the gap between germline ends came to 9 bases. The CDR3 runs to 13 residues. The CDR3 nucleotides read TGTGCCAGCAGCTTATCTCAGGGCTACGAGCAGTACTTC. Residues: CASSLSQGYEQYF.

The chain recombines TRBV3-1 (or the pseudogene TRBV3-2) with TRBJ2-5; D ambiguous. The CDR3 length is 14 residues. CDR1 is LGHDT, CDR2 YNNKEL, per germline (reference sequence). The V end was cut by 1 base, the J end by 5 bases, with 11 bases between. The DNA for the CDR3 is TGTGCCAGCAGCCAAGGTTACGGGTGGGAGACCCAGTACTTC. Translating gives CASSQGYGWETQYF.

V and J are TRBV30 and TRBJ2-5, with a weak D call TRBD2 (6 bases). The germline V and J ends were trimmed by 0 bases and 1 base, with 18 bases remaining between them. The CDR3 loop spans 17 amino acids. Per the germline V gene, CDR1 is GTSNPN and CDR2 is SVGIG (reference sequence). As DNA, the CDR3 is TGTGCCTGGAGTGTACCCCACCAGGTGGGACTCCAAGAGACCCAGTACTTC. This translates into CAWSVPHQVGLQETQYF. The variable domain in full, with the rest retrieved from reference TRBV30 and TRBJ2-5, is SQTIHQWPATLVQPVGSPLSLECTVEGTSNPNLYWYRQAAGRGLQLLFYSVGIGQISSEVPQNLSASRPQDRQFILSSKKLLLSDSGFYLCAWSVPHQVGLQETQYFGPGTRLLVL.

The chain recombines TRBV18 with TRBJ1-1; D is ambiguous. This CDR3 is 13 amino acids long. V was clipped by 2 bases and J by 5 bases, with 9 bases between them. Per the germline V gene, CDR1 is KGHSH and CDR2 is LQKENI. Written as DNA, the CDR3 is TGTGCCAGCTCACCAAACGGAGAAACTGAAGCTTTCTTT. It codes for CASSPNGETEAFF.

This clone occurred a few times. The chain links TRBV27 to TRBJ2-4; 12 bases align to TRBD2. With V trimmed by 5 bases and J by 6 bases, 11 bases remained unmatched. This CDR3 is 17 amino acids long. CDR1 and CDR2 (germline): MNHEY, SMNVEV (reference sequence). The CDR3 sequence is CASSITGTSGLGNIQYF. The DNA of the CDR3 is TGTGCCAGCAGTATCACCGGGACTAGCGGGTTAGGAAACATTCAGTACTTC.

V is TRBV4-3 and J is TRBJ1-4, with 9 nucleotides matching TRBD1. Germline CDR1 reads LGHNA; CDR2 reads YSLEER. CDR3 length: 13 amino acids. Trimming removed 3 bases from V and 8 bases from J; junction bases left unmatched: 1. The CDR3 DNA follows: TGCGCCAGCAGCCAGGACAGGGGCGAAAAACTGTTTTTT. Encoded protein: CASSQDRGEKLFF.